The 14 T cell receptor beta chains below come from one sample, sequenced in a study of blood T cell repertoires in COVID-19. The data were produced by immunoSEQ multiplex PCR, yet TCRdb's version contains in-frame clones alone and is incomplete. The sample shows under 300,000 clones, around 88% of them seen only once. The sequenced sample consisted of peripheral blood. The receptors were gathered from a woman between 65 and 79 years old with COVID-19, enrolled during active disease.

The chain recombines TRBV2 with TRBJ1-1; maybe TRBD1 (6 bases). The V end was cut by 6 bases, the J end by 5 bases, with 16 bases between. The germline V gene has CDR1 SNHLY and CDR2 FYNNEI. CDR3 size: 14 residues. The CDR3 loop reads CASRAQGSRTEAFF. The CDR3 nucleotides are TGTGCCAGCAGGGCACAGGGTAGCCGAACTGAAGCTTTCTTT. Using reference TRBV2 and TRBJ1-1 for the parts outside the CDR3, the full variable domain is EPEVTQTPSHQVTQMGQEVILRCVPISNHLYFYWYRQILGQKVEFLVSFYNNEISEKSEIFDDQFSVERPDGSNFTLKIRSTKLEDSAMYFCASRAQGSRTEAFFGQGTRLTVV.

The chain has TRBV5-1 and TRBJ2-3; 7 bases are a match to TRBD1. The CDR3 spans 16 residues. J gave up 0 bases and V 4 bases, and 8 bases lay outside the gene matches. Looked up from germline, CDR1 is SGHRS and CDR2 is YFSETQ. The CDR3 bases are TGCGCCAGCAGCCCCCGGGACAGATATAGCACAGATACGCAGTATTTT. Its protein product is CASSPRDRYSTDTQYF.

DNA for the CDR3: TGTGCCAGCAGCCCGCGGCGGGGATCGATGAACACTGAAGCTTTCTTT. Protein product: CASSPRRGSMNTEAFF. This chain links TRBV14 with TRBJ1-1; D remains unclear. Trimming shortened V by 4 bases and J by 0 bases, and 15 bases separated the two germline ends. The CDR3 has 16 residues. CDR1 and CDR2 from the germline V gene are SGHDN and FVKESK.

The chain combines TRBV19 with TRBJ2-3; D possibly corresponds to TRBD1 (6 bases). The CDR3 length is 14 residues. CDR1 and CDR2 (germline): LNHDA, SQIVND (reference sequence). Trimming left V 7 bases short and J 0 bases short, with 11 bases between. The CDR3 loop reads CASTPQGSTDTQYF. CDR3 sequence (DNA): TGTGCCAGTACCCCACAGGGAAGCACAGATACGCAGTATTTT. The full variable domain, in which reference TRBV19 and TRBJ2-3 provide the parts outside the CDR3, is DGGITQSPKYLFRKEGQNVTLSCEQNLNHDAMYWYRQDPGQGLRLIYYSQIVNDFQKGDIAEGYSVSREKKESFPLTVTSAQKNPTAFYLCASTPQGSTDTQYFGPGTRLTVL.

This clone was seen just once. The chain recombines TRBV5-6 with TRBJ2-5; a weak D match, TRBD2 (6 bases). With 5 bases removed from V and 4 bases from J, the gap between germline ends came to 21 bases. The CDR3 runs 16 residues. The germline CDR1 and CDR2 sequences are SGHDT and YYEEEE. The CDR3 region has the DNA TGTGCCAGCAGTCATACCGTAGCGGACTATTCAGAGACCCAGTACTTC. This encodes CASSHTVADYSETQYF.

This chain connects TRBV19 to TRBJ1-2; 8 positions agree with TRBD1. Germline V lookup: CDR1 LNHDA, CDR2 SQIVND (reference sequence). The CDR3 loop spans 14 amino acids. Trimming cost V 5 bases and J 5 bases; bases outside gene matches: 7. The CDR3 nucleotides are TGTGCCAGTAGTCTGGACAGGGACCTTTATGGCTACACCTTC. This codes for CASSLDRDLYGYTF.

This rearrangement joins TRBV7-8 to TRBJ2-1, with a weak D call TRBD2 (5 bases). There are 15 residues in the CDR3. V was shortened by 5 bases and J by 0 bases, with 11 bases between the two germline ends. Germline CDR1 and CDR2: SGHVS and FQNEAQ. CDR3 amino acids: CASSPSRSSYNEQFF. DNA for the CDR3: TGTGCCAGCAGCCCTAGCCGTAGCTCCTACAATGAGCAGTTCTTC.

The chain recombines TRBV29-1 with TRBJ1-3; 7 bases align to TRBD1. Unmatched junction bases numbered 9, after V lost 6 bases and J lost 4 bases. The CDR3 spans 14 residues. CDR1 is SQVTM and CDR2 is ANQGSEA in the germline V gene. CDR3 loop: CSVGTARPGNTIYF. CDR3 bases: TGCAGCGTGGGGACAGCCCGTCCGGGAAACACCATATATTTT.

In nucleotides, the CDR3 is TGTGCCAGCAGCTCTAGGGGACAGGGAGGAAACACCATATATTTT. Protein sequence: CASSSRGQGGNTIYF. The chain employs TRBV13 and TRBJ1-3; 9 bases are shared with TRBD1. Germline values: CDR1 PRHDT, CDR2 FYEKMQ (reference sequence). The J segment lost 4 bases and the V segment lost 4 bases, leaving 5 bases of the junction unmatched. CDR3 length: 15 amino acids.

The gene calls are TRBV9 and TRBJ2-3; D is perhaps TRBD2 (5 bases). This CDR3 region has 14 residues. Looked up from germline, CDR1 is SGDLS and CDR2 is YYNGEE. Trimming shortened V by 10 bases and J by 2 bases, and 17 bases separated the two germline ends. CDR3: CASSGLALTDTQYF. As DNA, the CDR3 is TGTGCCTCGTCTGGACTTGCACTCACAGATACGCAGTATTTT.

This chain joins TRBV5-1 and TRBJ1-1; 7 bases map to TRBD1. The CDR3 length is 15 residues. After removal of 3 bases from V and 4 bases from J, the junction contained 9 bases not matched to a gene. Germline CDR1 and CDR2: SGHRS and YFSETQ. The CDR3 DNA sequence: TGCGCCAGCAGCTATCAACACAGGGGTAGCACTGAAGCTTTCTTT. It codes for CASSYQHRGSTEAFF.

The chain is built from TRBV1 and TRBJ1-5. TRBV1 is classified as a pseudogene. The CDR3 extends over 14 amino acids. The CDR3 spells CTSSQRRFNQPQHF. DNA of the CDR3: TGCACCAGCAGCCAAAGGAGGTTCAATCAGCCCCAGCATTTT.

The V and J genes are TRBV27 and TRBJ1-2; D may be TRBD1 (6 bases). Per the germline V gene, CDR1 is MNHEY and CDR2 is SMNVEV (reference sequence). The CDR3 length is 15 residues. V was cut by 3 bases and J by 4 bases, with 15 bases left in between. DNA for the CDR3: TGTGCCAGCAGTTTGATACAGGGAAGCCCCTATGGCTACACCTTC. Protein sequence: CASSLIQGSPYGYTF.

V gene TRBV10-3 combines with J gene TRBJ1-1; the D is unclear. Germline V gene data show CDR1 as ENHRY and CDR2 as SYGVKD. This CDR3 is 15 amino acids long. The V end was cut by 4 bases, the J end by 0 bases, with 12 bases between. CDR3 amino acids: CAISAARNMNTEAFF. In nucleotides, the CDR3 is TGTGCCATCAGTGCTGCCAGAAACATGAACACTGAAGCTTTCTTT.